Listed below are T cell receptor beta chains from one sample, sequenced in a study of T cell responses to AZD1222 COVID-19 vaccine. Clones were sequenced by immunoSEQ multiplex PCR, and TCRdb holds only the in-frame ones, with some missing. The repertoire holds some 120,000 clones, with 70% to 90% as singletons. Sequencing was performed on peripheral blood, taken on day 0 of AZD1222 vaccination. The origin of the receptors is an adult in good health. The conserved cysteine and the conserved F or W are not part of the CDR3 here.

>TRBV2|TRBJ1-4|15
ASDLGLNRGAVEKLF
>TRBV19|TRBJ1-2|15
ASSMRFFREMNYGYT
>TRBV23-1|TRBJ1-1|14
ASSHLWTVPEDEAF
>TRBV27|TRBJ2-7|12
ASSQRGGRGEQY
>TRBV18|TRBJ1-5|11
ASSLTQDQPQH
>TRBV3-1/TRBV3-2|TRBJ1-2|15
ASSRGTGGTYLYGYT
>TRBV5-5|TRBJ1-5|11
ASTPGLNQPQH
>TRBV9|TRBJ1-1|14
ASSVGGGGADTEAF
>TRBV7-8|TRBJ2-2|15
ASSLDRNRGDTGELF
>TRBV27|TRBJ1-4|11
ASSLGRDEKLF
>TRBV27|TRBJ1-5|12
ASSLQGDNQPQH
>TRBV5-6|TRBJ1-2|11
VSSKDTNYGYT
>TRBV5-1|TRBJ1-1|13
ASSLDGAGNTEAF
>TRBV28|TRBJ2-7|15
ASTPLGGGYGDYEQY
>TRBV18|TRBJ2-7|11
ASSPLSSYEQY
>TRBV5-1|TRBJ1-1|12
ASSFRGATGEAF
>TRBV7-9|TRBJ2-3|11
ASSVYSTDTQY
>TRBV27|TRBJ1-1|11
ASSSPGGTEAF
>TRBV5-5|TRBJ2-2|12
ASSPRSPTGELF
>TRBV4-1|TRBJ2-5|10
ASSLPRGAQY
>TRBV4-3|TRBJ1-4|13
ASSQDRGFNEKLF
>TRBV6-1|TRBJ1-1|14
ASSDQQGARDTEAF
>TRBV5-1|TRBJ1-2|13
ASSPARYERYGYT
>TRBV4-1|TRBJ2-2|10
ASSRGGGELF
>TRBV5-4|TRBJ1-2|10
AIADRGNGYT
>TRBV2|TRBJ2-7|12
ASSEGGPLREQY
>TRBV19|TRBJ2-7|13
ASSDAGQGVRGQY
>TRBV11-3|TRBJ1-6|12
ASSADPYQSPLH
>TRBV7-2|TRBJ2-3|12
ASSYGLAGYTQY
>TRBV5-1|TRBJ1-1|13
ASSERTGQGAEAF
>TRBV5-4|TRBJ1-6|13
ASSLDAGAGSPLH